Below are 15 T cell receptor beta chains sequenced from a single sample in a study of T cell responses to AZD1222 COVID-19 vaccine. Sequenced by immunoSEQ multiplex PCR; TCRdb stores in-frame clones only, minus some. The sample carries tens of thousands of clones, about nine tenths recorded once. The material was peripheral blood, obtained on day 0 of AZD1222 vaccination. The receptors were sampled from an adult in good health.

This clone was recorded a few times. The DNA for the CDR3 is TGCGCCAGCAGCTTGGGCAGGGAGAGCGAGCAGTACTTC. It codes for CASSLGRESEQYF. This rearrangement joins TRBV5-1 to TRBJ2-7; D assignment may be TRBD1 or TRBD2 (5 bases each). The germline V and J ends were trimmed by 0 bases and 6 bases, with 10 bases remaining between them. Per the germline V gene, CDR1 is SGHRS and CDR2 is YFSETQ. The CDR3 has 13 amino acids.

The chain is built from TRBV7-2 and TRBJ2-1; 9 nucleotides agree with TRBD2. The CDR3 is 15 amino acids. The J segment lost 5 bases and the V segment lost 5 bases, leaving 7 bases of the junction unmatched. In germline, CDR1 is SGHTA, CDR2 FQGNSA. The CDR3: CASSPGLARNNEQFF. The CDR3 nucleotides read TGTGCCAGCAGCCCAGGACTAGCGAGGAACAATGAGCAGTTCTTC.

V gene TRBV18 combines with J gene TRBJ1-1; no definite D call. In germline, CDR1 is KGHSH, CDR2 LQKENI. Deletions cut 1 base from V and 1 base from J, with 13 bases between. The CDR3 sequence is 16 residues long. CDR3 amino acids: CASSPLASTPNTEAFF. Written as DNA, the CDR3 is TGTGCCAGCTCACCACTGGCTTCCACCCCGAACACTGAAGCTTTCTTT.

The chain has TRBV5-4 and TRBJ2-7; TRBD1 agrees at 10 bases. There are 14 residues in the CDR3. The germline CDR1 and CDR2 sequences are SGHNT and YYREEE (reference sequence). The junction had 5 bases not matched to a gene; V was cut back by 4 bases and J by 4 bases. CDR3 coding DNA: TGTGCCAGCAGCCGGACAGGGGGTAATTACGAGCAGTACTTC. Residues: CASSRTGGNYEQYF.

The V and J genes are TRBV19 and TRBJ2-4; D is undetermined. Between the trimmed V and J ends, which lost 0 bases and 8 bases, there was a span of 11 bases. The CDR3 spans 14 residues. Germline V gene data show CDR1 as LNHDA and CDR2 as SQIVND (reference sequence). This CDR3 is CASSIENLSHIQYF. The CDR3, as DNA: TGTGCCAGTAGTATAGAAAACCTCTCCCACATTCAGTACTTC.

This clone was detected ten times or more. Other DNA sequences within the sample encode an identical CDR3. The chain has TRBV29-1 and TRBJ1-5; possible D gene TRBD1, 5 bases. Germline loops: CDR1 SQVTM, CDR2 ANQGSEA. The CDR3 runs 13 residues. V lost 6 bases and J lost 2, with 11 bases in between. This CDR3 reads CSVVSGGNQPQHF. The CDR3 nucleotides are TGCAGCGTGGTGTCGGGGGGCAATCAGCCCCAGCATTTT. Together with reference TRBV29-1 and TRBJ1-5, the CDR3 gives the full variable domain: SAVISQKPSRDICQRGTSLTIQCQVDSQVTMMFWYRQQPGQSLTLIATANQGSEATYESGFVIDKFPISRPNLTFSTLTVSNMSPEDSSIYLCSVVSGGNQPQHFGDGTRLSIL.

J is TRBJ2-3 and V is TRBV5-5, with 8 nucleotides matching TRBD1. Losses at the gene ends were 3 bases for V and 4 bases for J; bases not matched to a gene: 10. Germline V CDR1 and CDR2: SGHKS, YYEKEE (reference sequence). The length of the CDR3 is 16 residues. The CDR3 nucleotides are TGTGCCAGCAGCTGGGGTGCGCAGGGGGCGGCAGATACGCAGTATTTT. It encodes CASSWGAQGAADTQYF.

The CDR3 region is CASSLGVAGANQETQYF. The CDR3 region has the DNA TGCGCCAGCAGCTTGGGGGTAGCGGGGGCGAACCAAGAGACCCAGTACTTC. The chain employs TRBV5-1 and TRBJ2-5; 9 bases are shared with TRBD2. From germline, CDR1 is SGHRS and CDR2 YFSETQ. After removal of 0 bases from V and 0 bases from J, the junction contained 6 bases not matched to a gene. This CDR3 region has 17 residues.

The chain couples TRBV6-4 to TRBJ2-3, with 9 bases lining up with TRBD1. The CDR3 has 16 amino acids. Looked up from germline, CDR1 is MRHNA and CDR2 is SNTAGT. J lost 4 bases, V lost 3 bases, and 8 bases had no gene match. The CDR3 region has the DNA TGTGCCAGCAGTGAGAGGACAGGGGACAGTTCAGATACGCAGTATTTT. Translated, it gives CASSERTGDSSDTQYF.

The chain uses TRBV7-8 and TRBJ1-1, with a weak D call TRBD1 (6 bases). There are 15 residues in the CDR3. The germline V gene encodes CDR1 SGHVS and CDR2 FQNEAQ. V was trimmed by 4 bases and J by 0 bases, leaving 12 bases between them. The CDR3 protein is CASSSTGTLNTEAFF. In DNA, the CDR3 is TGTGCCAGCAGCTCGACCGGGACACTGAACACTGAAGCTTTCTTT.

This chain links TRBV4-2 with TRBJ2-7; unclear D gene. The V gene's germline CDR1 is LGHNA and CDR2 YNFKEQ. V was pared by 1 base and J by 4 bases, with 14 bases between. CDR3 length equals 15 residues. The CDR3 protein is CASSQALQGLYEQYF. The CDR3 DNA is TGTGCCAGCAGCCAAGCTCTCCAAGGTCTGTACGAGCAGTACTTC.

The rearrangement uses TRBV10-3 and TRBJ2-1; 7 positions agree with TRBD2. The CDR3 length is 13 residues. With 3 bases clipped from V and 8 bases from J, the junction kept 4 bases outside the gene matches. Germline V gene lookup returns CDR1 ENHRY and CDR2 SYGVKD. CDR3 DNA sequence: TGTGCCATCAGTGATGAGCGGGACTATGAGCAGTTCTTC. It specifies CAISDERDYEQFF.

J is TRBJ2-6 and V is TRBV19; no definite D call. CDR3 size: 14 residues. Germline loops: CDR1 LNHDA, CDR2 SQIVND (reference sequence). The V and J ends lost 6 bases and 0 bases respectively, with 6 bases between them. The CDR3 is CASSDTSGANVLTF. CDR3 sequence (DNA): TGTGCCAGTAGCGATACCTCTGGGGCCAACGTCCTGACTTTC.

This chain joins TRBV19 and TRBJ1-2, with D possibly being TRBD1 (6 bases). V lost 3 bases to trimming and J lost 6 bases, with 17 bases between them. The length of the CDR3 is 15 residues. Germline-derived CDR1 and CDR2 are LNHDA and SQIVND (reference sequence). CDR3 in amino acids: CASSISFQGRHGYTF. Written as DNA, the CDR3 is TGTGCCAGTAGTATCTCTTTCCAGGGGAGACATGGCTACACCTTC.

V gene TRBV7-8 combines with J gene TRBJ2-1, with D unclear. Germline V gene data show CDR1 as SGHVS and CDR2 as FQNEAQ. The CDR3 sequence is 15 residues long. V was trimmed by 2 bases and J by 0 bases, leaving 8 bases between them. The CDR3 spells CASSLSVSSYNEQFF. The CDR3 DNA is TGTGCCAGCAGCTTATCGGTAAGCTCCTACAATGAGCAGTTCTTC.